This T cell receptor (beta chain) was documented in a study of blood T cell repertoires in COVID-19. The overall study: Collection of acute and convalescent COVID-19 samples took place in the United States, Italy and Spain. The analysed material was cDNA or gDNA that came from T cells, B-cell-depleted T cells, or PBMCs.

This clone was seen a single time. Those enrolled in Seattle joined during active infection and were followed longitudinally afterward. Only in-frame clones appear in the TCRdb table, and some are missing; sequencing was by immunoSEQ multiplex PCR. Among under 250,000 clones listed, 85% to 90% were seen once. This clonotype was obtained from a man in his fifties or sixties with COVID-19, enrolled during active disease. Sequenced input: peripheral blood.

As DNA, the CDR3 is TGTGCCACCGGACAGGGGAATCAGCCCCAGCATTTT. Translated, it gives CATGQGNQPQHF. The chain joins TRBV10-3 to TRBJ1-5, with 9 bases aligning to TRBD1. CDR3 length: 12 amino acids. The germline V gene has CDR1 ENHRY and CDR2 SYGVKD. Unmatched junction bases numbered 2, after V lost 10 bases and J lost 4 bases.